This is a list of T cell receptor beta chains from one sample in a study of CD8+CD57+ T cells in acquired aplastic anemia. MiXCR was run by TCRdb on the reads, yielding one entry per CDR3 protein. The sample shows approximately 57,000 distinct CDR3 sequences, roughly three fifths of them seen only once. Input material: sorted CD4+, CD8+, or CD8+CD57+ T cells (not recorded which) from PBMCs. Every receptor here comes from a human donor with aplastic anemia. CDR3s include the opening cysteine and the closing phenylalanine or tryptophan. D genes are given only for firm matches. Rows may omit the clone size; those that give it use once, few, many or a size class.

clone_size j_call d_call v_call cdr3_nt cdr3_aa
once TRBJ1-1 . TRBV19 TGTGCCAGTAGAACCCCCGGGACCCTGAACACTGAAGCTTTCTTT CASRTPGTLNTEAFF
. TRBJ2-7 TRBD2 TRBV19 TGTGCCAGCAGTTTAGCCGGGAGCGGGGCCTACGAGCAGTACTTC CASSLAGSGAYEQYF
. TRBJ1-2 TRBD1 TRBV7-9 TGTGCCAGCATCAAACCACCGGGACAGGGGGCACTCTACACCTTC CASIKPPGQGALYTF
many TRBJ1-6 . TRBV18 TGTGCCAGCAAAGGGTTAGGCTATAATTCACCCCTCCACTTT CASKGLGYNSPLHF
. TRBJ2-7 TRBD2 TRBV20-1 TGCAGTGCCTATAAGACTAGCGGGGTGTACGAGCAGTACTTC CSAYKTSGVYEQYF
. TRBJ1-4 . TRBV2 TGTGCCAGCCCCGGAGGGGGGGCAAAACTGTTTTTT CASPGGGAKLFF
. TRBJ1-6 . TRBV7-3 TGTGCCAGCAGCTTAGAGTCTAATTCACCCCTCCACTTT CASSLESNSPLHF
. TRBJ1-6 . TRBV29-1 TGCAGCGTTTTTGGTGGGGAAAGTTCACCCCTCCACTTT CSVFGGESSPLHF
. TRBJ2-2 TRBD2 TRBV11-2 TGTGCCAGCAGCTTAGGCCTAGCGGGGAACACCGGGGAGCTGTTTTTT CASSLGLAGNTGELFF
medium-sized TRBJ2-7 . TRBV10-1 TGCGCCAGCTCGGTAGGTAGCGAGCAGTACTTC CASSVGSEQYF
. TRBJ2-7 . TRBV24-1 TGTGCCACCAGTGATTCCGTGGGCAGGGGCTCCTACGAGCAGTACTTC CATSDSVGRGSYEQYF
. TRBJ1-2 . TRBV15 TGCGCCACCAGCAGAGATCATCTGAGAGACTATGGCTACACCTTC CATSRDHLRDYGYTF
. TRBJ2-3 . TRBV20-1 TGCAGTGCTAGGCGACAGACAGATACGCAGTATTTT CSARRQTDTQYF
. TRBJ1-2 TRBD1 TRBV20-1 TGCAGTGCTGGGGGGACAGTTAACTATGGCTACACCTTC CSAGGTVNYGYTF
few TRBJ2-7 . TRBV7-2 TGTGCCAGCAGCTTAGTTGGGGGCTACGAGCAGTACTTC CASSLVGGYEQYF
. TRBJ2-7 TRBD1 TRBV24-1 TGTGCCACCAGTGATTCGGCAGGGGGCAAGCAGTACTTC CATSDSAGGKQYF
many TRBJ1-2 . TRBV4-3 TGCGCCAGCAGCCAAGACAACAGGGCCCCTAACTATGGCTACACCTTC CASSQDNRAPNYGYTF
. TRBJ2-7 . TRBV7-2 TGTGCCAGCAGCTTGGTTTTGTCTACAGAGCAGTACTTC CASSLVLSTEQYF
. TRBJ2-1 . TRBV20-1 TGCAGTGAGGGCAGGGGCAATGAGCAGTCCTTC CSEGRGNEQSF
many TRBJ1-5 . TRBV27 TGTGCCAGCAGTGAGGTGGGTAGCAATCAGCCCCAGCATTTT CASSEVGSNQPQHF
many TRBJ2-5 . TRBV20-1 TGCAGTGCAGGAGGTCAAGAGACCCAGTACTTC CSAGGQETQYF
many TRBJ1-4 . TRBV7-8 TGTGCCAGCACCCCAAACAGTCCAACTAATGAAAAACTGTTTTTT CASTPNSPTNEKLFF
. TRBJ1-1 TRBD1 TRBV9 TGTGCCAGCAGCGTAGTAGGGGACAGGGGACCAGCTTTCTTT CASSVVGDRGPAFF
. TRBJ1-6 TRBD1 TRBV19 TGTGCCAGTAGGGGACAGGGTGGTTCACCCCTCCACTTT CASRGQGGSPLHF
. TRBJ2-1 . TRBV7-2 TGTGCCAGCAGCTTGCGGCAGGGGAATGAGCAGTTCTTC CASSLRQGNEQFF
medium-sized TRBJ2-7 TRBD1 TRBV13 TGTGCCAGCAGCCGGGGACAGGTGAGCTCCTACGAGCAGTACTTC CASSRGQVSSYEQYF
. TRBJ2-1 . TRBV4-2 TGTGCCAGCAGCCAAGGTGAGAGTAACTCCTACAATGAGCAGTTCTTC CASSQGESNSYNEQFF
many TRBJ2-5 . TRBV6-2/TRBV6-3 TGTGCCAGCAAGAAGGACTGGGATGGGGTTGAGACCCAGTACTTC CASKKDWDGVETQYF
many TRBJ1-2 . TRBV27 TGTGCCAGCAGTTCGAGGGGGAACTATGGCTACACCTTC CASSSRGNYGYTF
. TRBJ1-1 . TRBV10-3 TGTGCCATCAGTGAGGGCAGAAACACTGAAGCTTTCTTT CAISEGRNTEAFF
. TRBJ1-2 TRBD1 TRBV4-2 TGTGCCAGCGGGACAGGGGGACTAGACGGCTACACCTTC CASGTGGLDGYTF
many TRBJ2-1 TRBD1 TRBV6-5 TGTGCCAGCAGCTACCCGGGACAGGGGGCGCCAAATGAGCAGTTCTTC CASSYPGQGAPNEQFF